Listed below are T cell receptor beta chains from one sample, sequenced in a study of vaccination and CD4 T cells after COVID-19. TCRdb independently ran MiXCR on the PCR reads; one entry per CDR3 protein. The sample holds approximately 3,500 distinct CDR3 sequences, 17% seen once. Their specific antigens are unknown. Sequenced sample: CD4+ T cells from blood, cultured in vitro. The receptors stem from a human donor who had recovered from COVID-19. Each CDR3 is given with its conserved first and last residue. Fields, in order: J gene, V gene, clone size, D gene, CDR3 DNA, CDR3 protein. A D gene is named only where the DNA matches it firmly. Clone size, where shown, is once, few, many, or a class for clones that have expanded.

J gene: TRBJ2-3; V gene: TRBV20-1; clone size: large; D gene: TRBD1; CDR3 DNA: TGCAGTGCCCCTTTGCGGACAGGGAAAGTCCGCACAGATACGCAGTATTTT; CDR3 protein: CSAPLRTGKVRTDTQYF
J gene: TRBJ2-5; V gene: TRBV10-3; clone size: few; D gene: TRBD2; CDR3 DNA: TGTGCCATCAGCGATCGGGGAGGGGAGACCCAGTACTTC; CDR3 protein: CAISDRGGETQYF
J gene: TRBJ1-1; V gene: TRBV7-3; clone size: .; D gene: .; CDR3 DNA: TGTGCCAGCAGCTTTATGGTGAACACTGAAGCTTTCTTT; CDR3 protein: CASSFMVNTEAFF
J gene: TRBJ1-1; V gene: TRBV19; clone size: .; D gene: .; CDR3 DNA: TGTGCCAGTAGAGATCGCGGGGGGCTGGACACTGAAGCTTTCTTT; CDR3 protein: CASRDRGGLDTEAFF
J gene: TRBJ2-7; V gene: TRBV27; clone size: .; D gene: TRBD2; CDR3 DNA: TGTGCCAGCAGTGCCAGCGGGGGGAACGAGCAGTACTTC; CDR3 protein: CASSASGGNEQYF
J gene: TRBJ2-3; V gene: TRBV4-2; clone size: few; D gene: TRBD2; CDR3 DNA: TGTGCCAGCAGCCCCGGGACTAGCGGGGGGGCCGCGAATACGCAGTATTTT; CDR3 protein: CASSPGTSGGAANTQYF
J gene: TRBJ1-1; V gene: TRBV20-1; clone size: .; D gene: .; CDR3 DNA: TGCAGTGCCAGACAGGAGGCCAGGTGGGTGAACACTGAAGCTTTCTTT; CDR3 protein: CSARQEARWVNTEAFF
J gene: TRBJ1-6; V gene: TRBV6-1; clone size: once; D gene: .; CDR3 DNA: TGTGCCAGCGGTGAAGCTATCTTTCCTAATTCACCCCTCCACTTT; CDR3 protein: CASGEAIFPNSPLHF
J gene: TRBJ1-2; V gene: TRBV6-1; clone size: few; D gene: .; CDR3 DNA: TGTGCCAGCACCTTCGGGACGGCGAGGGGCTACACCTTC; CDR3 protein: CASTFGTARGYTF
J gene: TRBJ1-2; V gene: TRBV5-6; clone size: .; D gene: .; CDR3 DNA: TGTGCCAGCAGCTTAGACAGGTCCTATGGCTACACCTTC; CDR3 protein: CASSLDRSYGYTF
J gene: TRBJ2-7; V gene: TRBV19; clone size: .; D gene: .; CDR3 DNA: TGTGCCAGTAGTATAGAGGGCAGGGGCCACGAGCAGTACTTC; CDR3 protein: CASSIEGRGHEQYF
J gene: TRBJ2-2; V gene: TRBV20-1; clone size: few; D gene: .; CDR3 DNA: TGCAGTGCTAGAGTGGGGAACACCGGGGAGCTGTTTTTT; CDR3 protein: CSARVGNTGELFF
J gene: TRBJ2-5; V gene: TRBV19; clone size: .; D gene: .; CDR3 DNA: TGTGTCAGTAGTCGGGGGCGGGGGGAGACCCAGTACTTC; CDR3 protein: CVSSRGRGETQYF
J gene: TRBJ2-1; V gene: TRBV7-3; clone size: few; D gene: .; CDR3 DNA: TGTGCCAGCAGACGCAATCCGAGTGATGAGCAGTTCTTC; CDR3 protein: CASRRNPSDEQFF
J gene: TRBJ2-3; V gene: TRBV20-1; clone size: medium-sized; D gene: TRBD2; CDR3 DNA: TGCAGTGCTTCGGGACTAGCGGGGGTCACAGATACGCAGTATTTT; CDR3 protein: CSASGLAGVTDTQYF
J gene: TRBJ1-2; V gene: TRBV7-9; clone size: .; D gene: .; CDR3 DNA: TGTGCCAGCAGCTTCGGGGACGGATTATATGGCTACACCTTC; CDR3 protein: CASSFGDGLYGYTF
J gene: TRBJ1-5; V gene: TRBV20-1; clone size: medium-sized; D gene: .; CDR3 DNA: TGCAGTGCCAGGAAGTCAGGGTTTAGCAATCAGCCCCAGCATTTT; CDR3 protein: CSARKSGFSNQPQHF
J gene: TRBJ1-4; V gene: TRBV20-1; clone size: medium-sized; D gene: .; CDR3 DNA: TGCAGTGCTAGAGGGGTTGGGGGTGCAGAAAAACTGTTTTTT; CDR3 protein: CSARGVGGAEKLFF
J gene: TRBJ2-7; V gene: TRBV11-2; clone size: few; D gene: .; CDR3 DNA: TGTGCCAGCAGCGTTTCCTACGAGCAGTACTTC; CDR3 protein: CASSVSYEQYF
J gene: TRBJ1-1; V gene: TRBV11-1; clone size: .; D gene: .; CDR3 DNA: TGTGCCAGCAGCCCCGGAACTGAAGCTTTCTTT; CDR3 protein: CASSPGTEAFF
J gene: TRBJ1-2; V gene: TRBV12-3/TRBV12-4; clone size: large; D gene: .; CDR3 DNA: TGTGCCAGCAGTCTCAGACCGCCCCTCACCTTC; CDR3 protein: CASSLRPPLTF
J gene: TRBJ2-3; V gene: TRBV20-1; clone size: medium-sized; D gene: TRBD2; CDR3 DNA: TGCAGTGCTTTGAGCGGGGGGGCGATCACAGATACGCAGTATTTT; CDR3 protein: CSALSGGAITDTQYF
J gene: TRBJ2-5; V gene: TRBV6-5; clone size: .; D gene: .; CDR3 DNA: TGTGCCAGCAGTTACAGGGAACAAGAGACCCAGTACTTC; CDR3 protein: CASSYREQETQYF
J gene: TRBJ1-1; V gene: TRBV5-6; clone size: .; D gene: .; CDR3 DNA: TGTGCCAGCAGCTTTGGAGGGCGGACGAACACTGAAGCTTTCTTT; CDR3 protein: CASSFGGRTNTEAFF
J gene: TRBJ1-1; V gene: TRBV19; clone size: few; D gene: .; CDR3 DNA: TGTGCCAGTAGTATAGATCCATTTTATACTGAAGCTTTCTTT; CDR3 protein: CASSIDPFYTEAFF
J gene: TRBJ1-2; V gene: TRBV15; clone size: medium-sized; D gene: .; CDR3 DNA: TGTGCCACCAGCAGAGATGAGGGCCACTATGGCTACACCTTC; CDR3 protein: CATSRDEGHYGYTF
J gene: TRBJ1-6; V gene: TRBV6-5; clone size: medium-sized; D gene: TRBD1; CDR3 DNA: TGTGCCAGCAGTTACCAGACAGGGGGCATCAATTCACCCCTCCACTTT; CDR3 protein: CASSYQTGGINSPLHF
J gene: TRBJ2-6; V gene: TRBV5-6; clone size: .; D gene: .; CDR3 DNA: TGTGCCAGCAGCTTGAGGAGGGACAGTCTTGTCTCTGGGGCCAACGTCCTGACTTTC; CDR3 protein: CASSLRRDSLVSGANVLTF
J gene: TRBJ2-1; V gene: TRBV20-1; clone size: .; D gene: TRBD1; CDR3 DNA: TGCAGCTACAACAGGGGGTTAAATGAGCAGTTCTTC; CDR3 protein: CSYNRGLNEQFF
J gene: TRBJ2-7; V gene: TRBV9; clone size: .; D gene: TRBD1; CDR3 DNA: TGTGCCAGCAGCGTAGACCACAGGGGCTACGAGCAGTACTTC; CDR3 protein: CASSVDHRGYEQYF
J gene: TRBJ2-4; V gene: TRBV12-3/TRBV12-4; clone size: few; D gene: .; CDR3 DNA: TGTGCCAGCAGCTTATATCCCCCCCCGGCCCCCATTCAGTACTTC; CDR3 protein: CASSLYPPPAPIQYF
J gene: TRBJ2-3; V gene: TRBV5-8; clone size: few; D gene: TRBD2; CDR3 DNA: TGTGCCAGCAGCGGGAGCGGGGGGGCTAGGACAGATACGCAGTATTTT; CDR3 protein: CASSGSGGARTDTQYF
J gene: TRBJ2-1; V gene: TRBV30; clone size: .; D gene: TRBD2; CDR3 DNA: TGTGCCTGGAGTGTTGGGCTAGCGGAAGACAACGAGCAGTTCTTC; CDR3 protein: CAWSVGLAEDNEQFF
J gene: TRBJ1-3; V gene: TRBV12-3/TRBV12-4; clone size: .; D gene: .; CDR3 DNA: TGTGCCAGCAGTTTATTCCGGGGAAACACCATATATTTT; CDR3 protein: CASSLFRGNTIYF
J gene: TRBJ2-5; V gene: TRBV5-6; clone size: once; D gene: .; CDR3 DNA: TGTGCCAGCAGACGGGGAACTAAGGAGACCCAGTACTTC; CDR3 protein: CASRRGTKETQYF
J gene: TRBJ1-1; V gene: TRBV20-1; clone size: few; D gene: .; CDR3 DNA: TGCAGTGCTCTACAGGGCGTGAACACTGAAGCTTTCTTT; CDR3 protein: CSALQGVNTEAFF
J gene: TRBJ2-1; V gene: TRBV15; clone size: few; D gene: TRBD2; CDR3 DNA: TGTGCCACCGACCGGGGTGGGGGGGGTTCCTACAATGAGCAGTTCTTC; CDR3 protein: CATDRGGGGSYNEQFF